The 9 T cell receptor beta chains given below trace back to one sample, sequenced in a study of graft-versus-host responses after intestinal transplantation (dated by TCRdb to the early 2020s). The time point label here, explained by the study, means: cells obtained before transplantation from donor or recipient. Library preparation employed the immunoSEQ multiplex PCR assay. TCRdb stores this immuneACCESS table with in-frame sequences only. Part of the clones is absent; in the studies checked, under half of the shortfall reflects unresolved V genes, and no reason is known for the rest. The sample profile shows about 130,000 clones; approximately 91% of them were found once. Around 0.19% of the sample goes to the ten largest clones. These receptors have no known antigen. Specimen: unstimulated CD4+ T cells sorted from spleen or lymph node cells, collected before intestinal transplant. The receptors stem from a human donor who received an intestinal transplant.

The V gene is TRBV9, the J gene TRBJ2-3; 11 nucleotides align to TRBD2. Trimming cost V 0 bases and J 4 bases; bases outside gene matches: 7. The CDR3 spans 17 residues. Germline V gene lookup returns CDR1 SGDLS and CDR2 YYNGEE. The CDR3: CASSVGVSGRAADTQYF. CDR3 nucleotide sequence: TGTGCCAGCAGCGTAGGGGTTAGCGGGAGGGCCGCAGATACGCAGTATTTT.

This sequence joins TRBV28 and TRBJ1-1, with D perhaps matching TRBD1 (6 bases). With 4 bases removed from V and 7 bases from J, the gap between germline ends came to 10 bases. Germline loops: CDR1 MDHEN, CDR2 SYDVKM. The CDR3 consists of 12 residues. CDR3 bases: TGTGCCAGCAGTTCCGACAGGCTTGAAGCTTTCTTT. Protein: CASSSDRLEAFF.

The chain uses TRBV20-1 and TRBJ1-3, with unresolved D. The CDR3 has 11 amino acids. CDR1 is DFQATT, CDR2 SNEGSKA, per germline (reference sequence). V lost 4 bases to trimming and J lost 1 base, with 2 bases between them. The CDR3 sequence is CSAKSGNTIYF. The CDR3 DNA reads as TGCAGTGCTAAATCTGGAAACACCATATATTTT.

The chain joins TRBV6-5 to TRBJ2-7, with D perhaps matching TRBD2 (5 bases). From germline, CDR1 is MNHEY and CDR2 SVGAGI. This CDR3 is built from 13 residues. Trimming took 7 bases from V and 3 from J, leaving 13 bases between them. The CDR3 region has the DNA TGTGCCAGCACCACCCCCGGAGGCTACGAGCAGTACTTC. This translates into CASTTPGGYEQYF.

With respect to this clone: An end of the junction differs from the germline gene, which may be a read error. J is TRBJ1-2 and V is TRBV30; no clear D gene. Germline assignment: CDR1 GTSNPN and CDR2 SVGIG (reference sequence). The CDR3 has 11 amino acids. CDR3 amino acids: CACRLARGCTF. In DNA, the CDR3 is TGTGCCTGTCGACTTGCACGCGGCTGCACCTTC. Supplemented by reference TRBV30 and TRBJ1-2, the full variable domain reads SQTIHQWPATLVQPVGSPLSLECTVEGTSNPNLYWYRQAAGRGLQLLFYSVGIGQISSEVPQNLSASRPQDRQFILSSKKLLLSDSGFYLCACRLARGCTFGSGTRLTVV.

The chain uses TRBV29-1 and TRBJ2-3; TRBD2 matches 10 bases. This CDR3 comprises 18 residues. Trimming at V came to 5 bases and at J to 8 bases, leaving 22 bases not matched to a gene. Per the germline V gene, CDR1 is SQVTM and CDR2 is ANQGSEA. The CDR3 DNA sequence: TGCAGCGTTTCCTCGGTGGGGCTAGCGGGAGCGGGCATTGGTACGCAGTATTTT. It translates to CSVSSVGLAGAGIGTQYF.

V gene TRBV19 combines with J gene TRBJ1-1; D remains unclear. Germline V CDR1 and CDR2: LNHDA, SQIVND (reference sequence). The CDR3 contains 19 residues. The V end lost 4 bases, the J end lost 0 bases, and 24 bases lay between the germline ends. CDR3 coding DNA: TGTGCCAGTAGTAGGAGTAAAGGCAGAATCGTCCCTATGAACACTGAAGCTTTCTTT. It codes for CASSRSKGRIVPMNTEAFF.

This rearrangement joins TRBV10-3 to TRBJ2-2; TRBD1 matches at 7 bases. Germline values: CDR1 ENHRY, CDR2 SYGVKD. The CDR3 spans 14 residues. Losses at the gene ends were 6 bases for V and 6 bases for J; bases not matched to a gene: 7. CDR3: CAIRSGQLAGELFF. DNA of the CDR3: TGTGCCATCAGATCGGGACAGCTGGCCGGGGAGCTGTTTTTT.

The chain has TRBV6-1 and TRBJ2-7, with 9 bases matching TRBD2. V dropped 5 bases and J dropped 7; count of bases not matched to a gene: 6. CDR1 and CDR2 (germline): MNHNS, SASEGT. The CDR3 sequence is 13 residues long. The DNA for the CDR3 is TGTGCCAGCAGTAGCGGGAGGTCCCGGGAGCAGTACTTC. As protein: CASSSGRSREQYF.